This T cell receptor beta chain was profiled in a study of T cell repertoires in cytomegalovirus infection. Study-level points and caveats: The cumulative frequency of public TCR beta families identified carriers of CMV plus the relevant HLA. CMV-specific TCR beta clonotypes restricted by HLA-C were the ones dominating the ex vivo response.

Concerning this clonotype: Antigen specificity is unknown.

The V end lost 3 bases, the J end lost 5 bases, and 14 bases lay between the germline ends. Germline V gene data show CDR1 as ENHRY and CDR2 as SYGVKD. This CDR3 comprises 14 residues. Each CDR3 protein is one row after TCRdb ran MiXCR on the reads. Of approximately 990,000 distinct CDR3 sequences listed, less than 40% are singletons. This TCR derives from a human donor in good health (CMV status not recorded). Some clones in this sample may be carry-over from other donors' samples. The starting material was cultured CD8+ T cells from PBMCs, obtained from culture after CMV antigen stimulation. The chain couples TRBV10-3 to TRBJ2-7; a possible D gene is TRBD1 (6 bases). CDR3 nucleotide sequence: TGTGCCATCAGTGACAGGGGCGGAATCGACGAGCAGTACGTC. This encodes CAISDRGGIDEQYV.